A single sample is the source of the 17 T cell receptor beta chains below, sequenced in a study of blood T cells in healthy people across ages. Then a second PCR, running roughly 7 to 11 cycles, was carried out with a sample-barcoded 5' primer and a J-beta primer mix. TCRdb itself ran the 5' RACE reads through MiXCR, one entry per CDR3 protein. The top ten hold 20% to 25% of the sample, which has hundreds of thousands of distinct CDR3 sequences, over 45% seen once. Sequencing used blood. Every receptor here comes from a man aged 25 to 40 in good health.

There are a few counts of this clonotype. The chain joins TRBV6-5 to TRBJ1-2; no reliable D call. The germline gives CDR1 MNHEY, CDR2 SVGAGI. Trimming left V 6 bases short and J 1 base short, with 6 bases between. The CDR3 is made up of 12 amino acids. CDR3 sequence: CASRGSNYGYTF. The CDR3 coding sequence is TGTGCCAGCAGGGGGAGTAACTATGGCTACACCTTC.

The chain has TRBV15 and TRBJ2-7; tentatively, D is TRBD1 (6 bases). V was trimmed by 8 bases and J by 3 bases, leaving 11 bases between them. The germline V gene has CDR1 LNHNV and CDR2 YYDKDF (reference sequence). The CDR3 has 12 amino acids. CDR3 in amino acids: CATSGVIYEQYF. CDR3 DNA sequence: TGTGCCACCTCAGGGGTTATCTACGAGCAGTACTTC.

This clonotype was detected a few times. The chain is built from TRBV12-3 or TRBV12-4 and TRBJ2-5; no clear D. This CDR3 has 11 residues. Trimming took 8 bases from V and 5 from J, leaving 9 bases between them. CDR3 residues: CASGPFETQYF. In DNA, the CDR3 is TGTGCCAGCGGACCATTTGAGACCCAGTACTTC.

The rearrangement links TRBV4-3 to TRBJ2-5; D call uncertain. The CDR3 extends over 15 amino acids. CDR1 is LGHNA, CDR2 YSLEER, per germline. The V and J ends lost 0 bases and 11 bases respectively, with 19 bases between them. The CDR3 spells CASSQDVTIVREQYF. The CDR3 DNA reads TGCGCCAGCAGCCAAGACGTGACAATCGTACGAGAGCAGTACTTC.

This clonotype was observed a few times. This chain joins TRBV12-3 or TRBV12-4 and TRBJ2-1, with D possibly being TRBD2 (5 bases). CDR3 size: 14 residues. V was pared by 6 bases and J by 7 bases, with 16 bases between. The CDR3 DNA follows: TGTGCCAGCAGACCCGACTCCTTAGCGAATGAGCAGTTCTTC. Its translation: CASRPDSLANEQFF.

This rearrangement joins TRBV10-3 to TRBJ2-1, with 9 bases identical to TRBD1. The CDR3 contains 14 residues. From germline, CDR1 is ENHRY and CDR2 SYGVKD. The junction had 8 bases not matched to a gene; V was cut back by 6 bases and J by 8 bases. The CDR3: CAIRGQGTQDEQFF. The CDR3 DNA is TGTGCCATCAGGGGACAGGGTACTCAGGATGAGCAGTTCTTC.

This clonotype was seen a few times. This chain connects TRBV12-3 or TRBV12-4 to TRBJ2-7; no clear D gene. The CDR3 spans 14 residues. Trimming removed 6 bases at V and 2 bases at J, with 14 bases between. CDR3 region: CASRPRKDTYEQYF. CDR3 in DNA: TGTGCCAGCAGACCCCGAAAAGACACCTACGAGCAGTACTTC.

This clonotype was recorded once. It is likely a read error, because the conserved phenylalanine at the end of the CDR3 is missing. This chain uses TRBV29-1 with TRBJ2-5; 7 nucleotides align to TRBD1. The CDR3 spans 12 residues. Germline CDR1 SQVTM, CDR2 ANQGSEA. V dropped 7 bases and J dropped 3; count of bases not matched to a gene: 5. This chain's CDR3 is CSAGTEEETQYS. In DNA, the CDR3 is TGCAGCGCCGGGACAGAGGAAGAGACCCAGTACTCC.

V gene TRBV4-2 combines with J gene TRBJ2-1; 7 bases are a match to TRBD1. V lost 5 bases to trimming and J lost 8 bases; unmatched junction nucleotides: 0. Germline V lookup: CDR1 LGHNA, CDR2 YNFKEQ. This CDR3 is built from 11 residues. The DNA for the CDR3 is TGTGCCAGCAGCGACAGGGATGAGCAGTTCTTC. The encoded protein is CASSDRDEQFF.

The V and J genes are TRBV28 and TRBJ2-5; a weak D match, TRBD2 (5 bases). The V and J ends lost 7 bases and 0 bases respectively, with 12 bases between them. This CDR3 contains 14 residues. Germline V lookup: CDR1 MDHEN, CDR2 SYDVKM. CDR3 sequence: CASTTDGNQETQYF. The DNA of the CDR3 is TGTGCCAGCACCACCGACGGGAACCAAGAGACCCAGTACTTC.

The rearrangement joins TRBV20-1 to TRBJ1-4; possible D gene TRBD1, 6 bases. The CDR3 contains 14 residues. CDR1 is DFQATT and CDR2 is SNEGSKA in the germline V gene (reference sequence). V was cut by 5 bases and J by 8 bases, with 18 bases left in between. The CDR3 spells CSASTPSQGEKLFF. In nucleotides, the CDR3 is TGCAGTGCTTCGACGCCCTCTCAGGGGGAAAAACTGTTTTTT.

CDR3 loop: CATSRELPEETQYF. The CDR3 DNA sequence: TGTGCCACCAGCAGAGAGTTGCCGGAAGAGACCCAGTACTTC. This chain connects TRBV15 to TRBJ2-5; no clear D. In germline, CDR1 is LNHNV, CDR2 YYDKDF (reference sequence). V was pared by 0 bases and J by 3 bases, with 8 bases between. The CDR3 has 14 amino acids.

As regards this clonotype: Mismatch with germline at one junction end may stem from a read error. The chain recombines TRBV4-2 with TRBJ1-1; D unresolved. Germline V CDR1 and CDR2: LGHNA, YNFKEQ. CDR3 length equals 14 residues. CDR3 in DNA: TGTGCCAGCGGCCAAGTGTCTGGGTATACTGAAGCTTTCTTT. It translates to CASGQVSGYTEAFF.

The CDR3 DNA reads as TGTGCCAGCAGCTTAGTGGGGGGCGGGGAGCTGTTTTTT. It encodes CASSLVGGGELFF. The chain has TRBV7-2 and TRBJ2-2; a possible D gene is TRBD2 (6 bases). The CDR3 sequence is 13 residues long. V was shortened by 1 base and J by 7 bases, with 7 bases between the two germline ends. The germline V gene encodes CDR1 SGHTA and CDR2 FQGNSA.

The J gene is TRBJ2-7, the V gene TRBV6-5; D gene unclear. The CDR3 extends over 12 amino acids. V shed 2 bases and J shed 5 bases, with 7 bases lying between them. Germline lookup yields CDR1 MNHEY and CDR2 SVGAGI. The CDR3 DNA is TGTGCCAGCAGTTACCTAGGAGACGAGCAGTACTTC. This encodes CASSYLGDEQYF.

This chain joins TRBV5-1 and TRBJ2-1; D call uncertain. The CDR3 is 14 residues long. V lost 1 base and J lost 0, with 5 bases in between. Looked up from germline, CDR1 is SGHRS and CDR2 is YFSETQ. As DNA, the CDR3 is TGCGCCAGCAGCTTGCATGACTCCTACAATGAGCAGTTCTTC. It specifies CASSLHDSYNEQFF.

The J gene is TRBJ2-7, the V gene TRBV4-1, with D unclear. There are 14 residues in the CDR3. V lost 3 bases and J 2 bases, leaving 11 bases between the germline ends. In germline, CDR1 is MGHRA, CDR2 YSYEKL. The CDR3 loop is CASSHSYGPYEQYF. As DNA, the CDR3 is TGCGCCAGCAGCCATTCTTACGGTCCCTACGAGCAGTACTTC.